This T cell receptor beta chain was found in a study of OX40 agonist ivuxolimab in advanced cancers. Study background: Dose-escalation cases comprised hepatocellular carcinoma, melanoma, renal cell or head and neck cancer. Participants could have had prior anti-PD-1, anti-PD-L1 or anti-CTLA-4 therapy, and more than 35% had some.

TCRdb's copy holds only in-frame clones and misses some; the assay was immunoSEQ multiplex PCR. The data contain about 58,000 clones, approximately 82% of them seen just once; the ten biggest clones take up 2.5% to 3.5%. CDR3 size: 13 residues. The V gene lost 4 bases and the J gene lost 2 bases, with 8 bases spanning the gap. The V gene's germline CDR1 is MNHNS and CDR2 SASEGT. Details on this clone: Its cognate antigen is unknown.

Broader study findings: Not determined was the antigen specificity of the expanded peripheral T cells.

Sample: CD4+ or CD8+ T cells sorted from blood, taken in a trial of the OX40 agonist ivuxolimab. This rearrangement joins TRBV6-1 to TRBJ2-5; D ambiguous. The receptor was isolated from an adult with an advanced solid tumor such as melanoma, head and neck, liver or kidney cancer. Here the CDR3 reads CASSVGAQETQYF. The DNA of the CDR3 is TGTGCCAGCAGTGTAGGTGCTCAAGAGACCCAGTACTTC.